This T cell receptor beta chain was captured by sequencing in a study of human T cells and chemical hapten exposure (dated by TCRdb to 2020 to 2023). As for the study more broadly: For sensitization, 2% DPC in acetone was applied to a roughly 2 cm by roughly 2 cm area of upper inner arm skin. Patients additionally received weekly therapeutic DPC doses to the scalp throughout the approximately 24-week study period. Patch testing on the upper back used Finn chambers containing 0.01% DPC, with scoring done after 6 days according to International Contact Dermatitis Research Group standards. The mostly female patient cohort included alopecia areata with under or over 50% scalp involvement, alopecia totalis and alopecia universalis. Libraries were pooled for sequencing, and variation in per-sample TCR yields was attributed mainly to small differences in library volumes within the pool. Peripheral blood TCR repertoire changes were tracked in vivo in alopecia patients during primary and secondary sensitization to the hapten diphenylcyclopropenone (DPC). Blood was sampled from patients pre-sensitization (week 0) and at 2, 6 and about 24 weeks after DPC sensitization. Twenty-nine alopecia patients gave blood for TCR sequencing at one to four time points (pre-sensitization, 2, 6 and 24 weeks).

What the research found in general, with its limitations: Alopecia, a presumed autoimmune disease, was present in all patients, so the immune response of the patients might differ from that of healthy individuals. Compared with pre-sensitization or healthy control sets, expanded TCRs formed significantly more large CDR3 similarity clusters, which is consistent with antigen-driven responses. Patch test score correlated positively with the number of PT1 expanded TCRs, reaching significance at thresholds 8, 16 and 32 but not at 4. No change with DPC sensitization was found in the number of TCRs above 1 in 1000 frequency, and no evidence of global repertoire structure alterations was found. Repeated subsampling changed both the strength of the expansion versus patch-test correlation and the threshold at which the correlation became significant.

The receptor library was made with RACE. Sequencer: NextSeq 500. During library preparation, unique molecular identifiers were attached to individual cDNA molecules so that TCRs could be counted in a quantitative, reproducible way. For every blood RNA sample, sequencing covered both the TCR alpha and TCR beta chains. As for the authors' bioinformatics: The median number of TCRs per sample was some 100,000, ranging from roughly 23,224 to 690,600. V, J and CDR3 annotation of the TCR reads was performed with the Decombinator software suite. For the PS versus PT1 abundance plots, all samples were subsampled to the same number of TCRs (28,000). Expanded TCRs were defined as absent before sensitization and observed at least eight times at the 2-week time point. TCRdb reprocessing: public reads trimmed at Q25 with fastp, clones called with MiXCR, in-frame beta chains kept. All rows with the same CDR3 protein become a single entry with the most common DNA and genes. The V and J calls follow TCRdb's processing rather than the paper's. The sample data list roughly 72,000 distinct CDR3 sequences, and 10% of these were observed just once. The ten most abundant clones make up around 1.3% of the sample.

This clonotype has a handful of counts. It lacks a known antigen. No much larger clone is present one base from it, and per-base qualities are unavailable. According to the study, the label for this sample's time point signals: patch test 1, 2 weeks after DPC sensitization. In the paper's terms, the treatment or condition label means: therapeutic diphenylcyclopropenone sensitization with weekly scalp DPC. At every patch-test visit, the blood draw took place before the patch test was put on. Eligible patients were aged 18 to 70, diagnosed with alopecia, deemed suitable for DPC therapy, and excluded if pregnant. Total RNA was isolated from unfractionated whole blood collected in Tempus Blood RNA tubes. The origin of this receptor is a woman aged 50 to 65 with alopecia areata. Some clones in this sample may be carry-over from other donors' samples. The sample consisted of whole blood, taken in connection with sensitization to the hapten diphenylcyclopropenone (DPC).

The CDR3 is CASSQDLGREYEKLFF. DNA sequence: TGCGCCAGCAGCCAAGATCTCGGCAGGGAGTATGAAAAACTGTTTTTT. The chain is assembled from TRBV4-1 and TRBJ1-4; a weak D assignment points to TRBD1 (5 bases agree). The CDR3 numbers 16 residues from cysteine through phenylalanine. The kept DNA is CDR3 alone, 48 bases in frame from the first base. The germline ends are 14 bases apart after V is trimmed by 0 bases and J by 6 bases. The germline V gene specifies MGHRA as CDR1 and YSYEKL as CDR2.